This T cell receptor (beta chain) came from a study of T-cell memory formation after mild COVID-19. In this sample, this clonotype turned up a few times. What it recognizes is unknown. Study-level findings and limits: Unconfirmed was the SARS-CoV-2 specificity of second-wave clones that peaked on day 37.

Via MiXCR, TCRdb re-called the 5' RACE reads, giving one row per CDR3 protein. The table records about 320,000 distinct CDR3 sequences, more than 13% of them present only once. CDR3 length: 14 residues. CDR1 and CDR2 (germline): DFQATT, SNEGSKA (reference sequence). V was pared by 6 bases and J by 1 base, with 15 bases between. The genes are TRBV20-1 and TRBJ2-5; D may match TRBD1 or TRBD2 (5 bases each). This TCR was recovered from a man aged 18 to 30 who had mild COVID-19 (a few samples of this study predate the infection). Cell type and time point are not known. The sequencing sample was made of PBMCs or a T cell subset sorted from them (not recorded which). For the CDR3, the DNA is TGCAGTGCCGGGATTCCAGGGATCCAAGAGACCCAGTACTTC. This translates into CSAGIPGIQETQYF.